This TCR beta chain emerged from a study of blood T cell repertoires in COVID-19. Study-level information: From the United States, Italy and Spain came samples of acute and convalescent COVID-19. T cells, B-cell-depleted T cells, or PBMCs supplied cDNA or gDNA.

CDR3 length: 14 residues. Trimming left V 0 bases short and J 6 bases short, with 15 bases between. Germline CDR1 GTSNPN, CDR2 SVGIG (reference sequence). Original handling: Reference gene primer amplification yielded estimated nucleated cell counts. Clones were read by immunoSEQ multiplex PCR, and TCRdb kept only the in-frame ones, dropping some. That table gives V, J and clone size, and the DNA gave D and trimming. Of 300,000 or so clones listed, around four fifths are singletons. The source material was peripheral blood. This receptor was identified in a woman aged 50 to 60 with active or convalescent COVID-19. The gene calls are TRBV30 and TRBJ2-7, with D possibly being TRBD2 (5 bases). The CDR3 sequence: CAWSVLGRALEQYF. CDR3 DNA: TGTGCCTGGAGTGTACTCGGGCGGGCTCTCGAGCAGTACTTC.